This T cell receptor beta chain was identified during a study of blood T cell repertoires in COVID-19. Study details: Material from acute and convalescent COVID-19 was sourced from the United States, Italy and Spain.

Trimming removed 4 bases from V and 3 bases from J; junction bases left unmatched: 17. CDR1 is MGHRA and CDR2 is YSYEKL in the germline V gene. The CDR3 has 18 residues. Study members were between about 18 and 95 years old and lived in approximately 25 US regions. Participants had their cohort set by participant-reported clinical history. In the source study's methods: Amplification with reference gene primers provided the estimates of nucleated cell counts. Produced via immunoSEQ multiplex PCR; TCRdb's table is partial and in-frame only. The DNA gave D and trimming, while V, J and clone size come from that table. The table shows about 130,000 clones, with 83% occurring only once.

J is TRBJ2-5 and V is TRBV4-1; 7 nucleotides agree with TRBD2. The sequencing input was PBMCs or T cells enriched from blood (not recorded which). The source of this sequence is a man under 40 who had recovered from COVID-19. The CDR3 protein is CASSPTALDTSAEETQYF. CDR3 bases: TGCGCCAGCAGCCCCACCGCTCTCGACACTAGCGCCGAAGAGACCCAGTACTTC.